One and the same sample provided the 29 T cell receptor beta chains below, sequenced in a study of blood T cell repertoires in COVID-19. Clones were read by immunoSEQ multiplex PCR, and TCRdb kept only the in-frame ones, dropping some. In the table there are approximately 200,000 clones, around 80% of which are singletons. The sequencing input was peripheral blood. The source is a human donor in a cohort sampled during active COVID-19.

V is TRBV28 and J is TRBJ1-1; D might be TRBD1 (6 bases). The V and J ends lost 6 bases and 4 bases respectively, with 15 bases between them. CDR1 MDHEN and CDR2 SYDVKM come from the germline V gene. This CDR3 is 14 amino acids long. CDR3 bases: TGTGCCAGCAGATCGGGGGGCGGGAGCACTGAAGCTTTCTTT. Its protein product is CASRSGGGSTEAFF. Complete variable domain (other parts from reference TRBV28 and TRBJ1-1): DVKVTQSSRYLVKRTGEKVFLECVQDMDHENMFWYRQDPGLGLRLIYFSYDVKMKEKGDIPEGYSVSREKKERFSLILESASTNQTSMYLCASRSGGGSTEAFFGQGTRLTVV.

In this sample, this clone turned up once. The V gene is TRBV24-1, the J gene TRBJ2-1; 9 bases map to TRBD1. The V gene end was trimmed by 3 bases and the J gene end by 3 bases; junction bases not matched to a gene: 5. Per germline, CDR1 KGHDR and CDR2 SFDVKD. The CDR3 extends over 16 amino acids. The CDR3 DNA is TGTGCCACCAGTGATCCGGGACAGGGTTTCTACAATGAGCAGTTCTTC. Translated, it gives CATSDPGQGFYNEQFF.

The J gene is TRBJ2-7, the V gene TRBV7-3; a weak D match, TRBD2 (5 bases). Germline V lookup: CDR1 SGHTA, CDR2 FQGTGA. The CDR3 totals 15 residues. The V end lost 2 bases, the J end lost 5 bases, and 16 bases lay between the germline ends. CDR3 loop: CASSLSNSRADEQYF. DNA of the CDR3: TGTGCCAGCAGCTTATCTAACTCTAGAGCGGACGAGCAGTACTTC. The full variable domain, rest sourced from reference TRBV7-3 and TRBJ2-7, is GAGVSQTPSNKVTEKGKYVELRCDPISGHTALYWYRQSLGQGPEFLIYFQGTGAADDSGLPNDRFFAVRPEGSVSTLKIQRTERGDSAVYLCASSLSNSRADEQYFGPGTRLTVT.

The V call is TRBV13, the J call TRBJ1-1, with TRBD1 matching 7 bases. The length of the CDR3 is 16 residues. Germline loops: CDR1 PRHDT, CDR2 FYEKMQ (reference sequence). Losses at the gene ends were 5 bases for V and 1 base for J; bases not matched to a gene: 10. The CDR3 reads CASSPRTGGTNTEAFF. CDR3 DNA: TGTGCCAGCAGCCCTCGGACAGGAGGGACGAACACTGAAGCTTTCTTT.

The sample holds a few counts of this clone. The junction does not match germline at one end; this may be a read error. The chain is built from TRBV7-3 and TRBJ1-1, with 7 bases lining up with TRBD1. CDR1 SGHTA and CDR2 FQGTGA come from the germline V gene. The CDR3 extends over 13 amino acids. The CDR3 reads CASSLTGETEAFF. Here the CDR3 DNA reads TGTGCCAGCAGCCTAACAGGGGAAACTGAAGCTTTCTTT. Looking up the rest from reference TRBV7-3 and TRBJ1-1 gives the full variable domain: GAGVSQTPSNKVTEKGKYVELRCDPISGHTALYWYRQSLGQGPEFLIYFQGTGAADDSGLPNDRFFAVRPEGSVSTLKIQRTERGDSAVYLCASSLTGETEAFFGQGTRLTVV.

V gene TRBV18 combines with J gene TRBJ2-7, with TRBD1 identical over 7 bases. J lost 7 bases, V lost 3 bases, and 12 bases had no gene match. This CDR3 is built from 15 residues. Germline CDR1 and CDR2: KGHSH and LQKENI. CDR3: CASSPTGTDSWEQYF. The CDR3 DNA follows: TGTGCCAGCTCACCGACCGGGACAGATTCTTGGGAGCAGTACTTC.

The chain joins TRBV19 to TRBJ2-1, with TRBD2 matching over 12 bases. Trimming at V came to 5 bases and at J to 7 bases, leaving 12 bases not matched to a gene. Per germline, CDR1 LNHDA and CDR2 SQIVND (reference sequence). The CDR3 is made up of 17 amino acids. Written as DNA, the CDR3 is TGTGCCAGTAGTCGCCCCCAGACTAGCGGGAGAGCAAATGAGCAGTTCTTC. This codes for CASSRPQTSGRANEQFF. The full variable domain, with the rest looked up from reference TRBV19 and TRBJ2-1, is DGGITQSPKYLFRKEGQNVTLSCEQNLNHDAMYWYRQDPGQGLRLIYYSQIVNDFQKGDIAEGYSVSREKKESFPLTVTSAQKNPTAFYLCASSRPQTSGRANEQFFGPGTRLTVL.

The chain uses TRBV4-1 and TRBJ2-5; 8 bases line up with TRBD2. Losses at the gene ends were 4 bases for V and 5 bases for J; bases not matched to a gene: 9. The CDR3 is 15 amino acids. Germline CDR1 is MGHRA and CDR2 is YSYEKL. CDR3: CASSLSRASGETQYF. CDR3 nucleotides: TGCGCCAGCAGCCTTTCCCGGGCTAGCGGGGAGACCCAGTACTTC.

This chain joins TRBV5-3 and TRBJ2-1; 7 positions match TRBD2. TRBV5-3 is treated as an ORF (open reading frame) with a function not yet certain. V was clipped by 2 bases and J by 5 bases; unmatched bases: 16. The CDR3 sequence is 18 residues long. CDR3 coding DNA: TGTGCCAGAAGCTTAGTTCAAGAGGGAGGGCCAGAGAACAATGAGCAGTTCTTC. As protein: CARSLVQEGGPENNEQFF.

This clone was seen a single time. Other DNA variants within this sample encode the same CDR3. V usage is TRBV7-9 and J usage is TRBJ2-7; weak D call: TRBD2 (6 bases). The ends were cut back, 1 base at V and 4 bases at J, with 8 bases in the middle. The CDR3 is 13 residues long. CDR1 and CDR2 (germline): SEHNR, FQNEAQ (reference sequence). CDR3 DNA sequence: TGTGCCAGCAGCTTAGTGGGGGGATACGAGCAGTACTTC. This translates into CASSLVGGYEQYF.

This clone was counted between two and nine times. This chain's CDR3 is CASSSRQGGSEQYF. DNA for the CDR3: TGTGCCAGCAGCTCGAGGCAGGGAGGAAGCGAGCAGTACTTC. This chain connects TRBV11-2 to TRBJ2-7; D may be TRBD2 (6 bases). The CDR3 runs to 14 residues. Germline assignment: CDR1 SGHAT and CDR2 FQNNGV. V lost 4 bases to trimming and J lost 6 bases, with 16 bases between them.

The chain couples TRBV7-2 to TRBJ2-1; 10 nucleotides match TRBD1. This CDR3 is built from 16 residues. Trimming cost V 5 bases and J 4 bases; bases outside gene matches: 8. The germline CDR1 and CDR2 sequences are SGHTA and FQGNSA. This chain's CDR3 is CASSARQGAGYNEQFF. CDR3 nucleotides: TGTGCCAGCAGCGCAAGACAGGGGGCAGGTTACAATGAGCAGTTCTTC.

This chain joins TRBV5-3 and TRBJ2-7; 11 bases align to TRBD2. TRBV5-3 is sorted into the ORF group, with uncertain function. Trimming at V came to 3 bases and at J to 7 bases, leaving 3 bases not matched to a gene. This CDR3 has 13 amino acids. The DNA for the CDR3 is TGTGCCAGAAGCTCCCGGACTAGCGGGGAGCAGTACTTC. Translating it yields CARSSRTSGEQYF.

The chain combines TRBV7-9 with TRBJ1-5; 8 nucleotides line up with TRBD1. The germline V gene encodes CDR1 SEHNR and CDR2 FQNEAQ (reference sequence). There are 18 residues in the CDR3. Trimming took 1 base from V and 4 from J; bases not matched to a gene: 12. The CDR3 here is CASSLVGRGQEGNQPQHF. The CDR3 nucleotides read TGTGCCAGCAGCTTAGTAGGAAGGGGACAGGAGGGTAATCAGCCCCAGCATTTT.

This chain joins TRBV7-9 and TRBJ1-6; D is perhaps TRBD1 (6 bases). The CDR3 is 15 amino acids. Trimming removed 9 bases at V and 6 bases at J, with 18 bases between. Germline CDR1 and CDR2: SEHNR and FQNEAQ (reference sequence). As DNA, the CDR3 is TGTGCCAGTACCCCCTACAGGGCTCCTAATTCACCCCTCCACTTT. This gives the protein CASTPYRAPNSPLHF.

The V call is TRBV7-7, the J call TRBJ2-5; D uncertain. From germline, CDR1 is SSHAT and CDR2 FNYEAQ (reference sequence). The ends were cut back, 5 bases at V and 2 bases at J, with 9 bases in the middle. The CDR3 runs 13 residues. CDR3 amino acids: CASSLGHQETQYF. The DNA of the CDR3 is TGTGCCAGCAGCCTGGGCCATCAAGAGACCCAGTACTTC.

This chain joins TRBV9 and TRBJ1-2, with a possible D match to TRBD1 (5 bases). Trimming shortened V by 3 bases and J by 8 bases, and 14 bases separated the two germline ends. Germline V gene sequence: CDR1 SGDLS, CDR2 YYNGEE. The CDR3 runs to 13 residues. DNA of the CDR3: TGTGCCAGCAGCGCGCGGGGAGGGGAGGGCTACACCTTC. Translation: CASSARGGEGYTF.

The chain links TRBV19 to TRBJ1-2; D possibly corresponds to TRBD1 (6 bases). The CDR3 loop spans 15 amino acids. V was trimmed by 1 base and J by 7 bases, leaving 16 bases between them. Germline CDR1 LNHDA, CDR2 SQIVND (reference sequence). The CDR3 loop reads CASSIGGIQGSGYTF. CDR3 DNA: TGTGCCAGTAGTATAGGCGGTATACAGGGATCTGGCTACACCTTC.

The chain links TRBV30 to TRBJ2-7; 11 nucleotides line up with TRBD2. J gave up 5 bases and V 1 base, and 7 bases lay outside the gene matches. Germline CDR1 GTSNPN, CDR2 SVGIG (reference sequence). This CDR3 has 15 residues. CDR3 region: CAWSGLAGSLHEQYF. The CDR3 DNA reads as TGTGCCTGGAGTGGACTAGCGGGGTCTCTCCACGAGCAGTACTTC.

This sequence joins TRBV5-6 and TRBJ2-7, with TRBD2 matching 8 bases. Germline CDR1 SGHDT, CDR2 YYEEEE. The CDR3 consists of 16 residues. V gave up 5 bases and J gave up 1 base; unmatched junction bases: 11. The CDR3 sequence: CASRSRPVAGSYEQYF. Here the CDR3 DNA reads TGTGCCAGCAGAAGTCGCCCGGTAGCGGGATCCTACGAGCAGTACTTC.

The chain recombines TRBV27 with TRBJ2-1; 13 positions agree with TRBD2. In germline, CDR1 is MNHEY, CDR2 SMNVEV (reference sequence). J gave up 0 bases and V 5 bases, and 7 bases lay outside the gene matches. This CDR3 is 18 amino acids long. The CDR3: CASSPRGLAGSSYNEQFF. The CDR3 bases are TGTGCCAGCAGTCCACGGGGACTAGCGGGAAGCTCCTACAATGAGCAGTTCTTC.

The chain is built from TRBV18 and TRBJ2-5; 12 bases line up with TRBD2. The CDR3 runs 15 residues. The junction had 5 bases not matched to a gene; V was cut back by 5 bases and J by 4 bases. CDR1 and CDR2 (germline): KGHSH, LQKENI. The CDR3 nucleotides are TGTGCCAGCTCATTCGGACTAGCGGGGTCAGAGACCCAGTACTTC. This translates into CASSFGLAGSETQYF.

The rearrangement uses TRBV30 and TRBJ2-7; D may be TRBD2 (6 bases). The CDR3 sequence is 14 residues long. The germline V gene encodes CDR1 GTSNPN and CDR2 SVGIG (reference sequence). Trimming shortened V by 1 base and J by 6 bases, and 16 bases separated the two germline ends. The CDR3 region is CAWSGGERFFEQYF. The CDR3 DNA reads TGTGCCTGGAGTGGGGGGGAGAGGTTCTTCGAGCAGTACTTC.

The genes are TRBV21-1 and TRBJ1-5; the table's D call of TRBD1 was not tested on the DNA. TRBV21-1 is assigned pseudogene status. The CDR3 is made up of 13 amino acids. CDR3: CASILTGNQPQHF. The CDR3 DNA reads as TGTGCCAGCATCCTCACAGGAAATCAGCCCCAGCATTTT.

This clone was counted a single time. The chain carries TRBV6-2 or TRBV6-3 and TRBJ2-1; a possible D gene is TRBD1 (5 bases). Trimming took off 2 bases at V and 10 bases at J, with 9 bases between the two ends. CDR1 and CDR2 from the germline V gene are MNHEY and SVGEGT. The CDR3 extends over 12 amino acids. CDR3 loop: CASSYTRAEQFF. In DNA, the CDR3 is TGTGCCAGCAGTTACACCAGGGCAGAGCAGTTCTTC.

V and J are TRBV7-9 and TRBJ2-2, with D maybe TRBD2 (5 bases). Germline V lookup: CDR1 SEHNR, CDR2 FQNEAQ (reference sequence). V shed 5 bases and J shed 4 bases, with 17 bases lying between them. This CDR3 region has 16 residues. CDR3 sequence: CASSPMSGFATGELFF. The CDR3 DNA follows: TGTGCCAGCAGCCCCATGTCGGGGTTTGCCACCGGGGAGCTGTTTTTT.

The gene calls are TRBV28 and TRBJ2-7; D perhaps matches TRBD1 (6 bases). This CDR3 has 13 amino acids. Trimming pared 10 bases from V and 5 bases from J, leaving 18 bases between. Germline V CDR1 and CDR2: MDHEN, SYDVKM. The CDR3 spells CATEQGPVDEQYF. The CDR3 DNA follows: TGTGCCACGGAACAGGGTCCGGTGGACGAGCAGTACTTC.

CDR3 residues: CASRMDRVSYGYTF. The CDR3 nucleotides are TGTGCCAGCAGGATGGACAGGGTTAGCTATGGCTACACCTTC. This chain links TRBV6-5 with TRBJ1-2; 8 bases map to TRBD1. V dropped 6 bases and J dropped 4; count of bases not matched to a gene: 7. This CDR3 region has 14 residues. Germline assignment: CDR1 MNHEY and CDR2 SVGAGI.

V gene TRBV19 combines with J gene TRBJ2-7, with a possible D match to TRBD1 (6 bases). Germline V gene data show CDR1 as LNHDA and CDR2 as SQIVND (reference sequence). V lost 5 bases to trimming and J lost 8 bases, with 19 bases between them. The CDR3 has 14 amino acids. The CDR3 sequence is CASSSGQPPHKQYF. CDR3 bases: TGTGCCAGTAGTTCTGGACAGCCTCCCCACAAGCAGTACTTC.